Below, 15 T cell receptor beta chains from the same sample are listed, as sequenced in a study of cytomegalovirus exposure and HLA in healthy donors. PCR was performed using 60 Vbeta and 13 Jbeta primers. TCRdb keeps only in-frame clones here, not all; method: immunoSEQ multiplex PCR. The sample lists some 150,000 clones, roughly 85% seen once, with 1.5% in the top ten. Sequencing input: PBMCs. The receptors were gathered from a man aged 35 to 55 in good health and CMV-seronegative.

CDR3 in DNA: TGTGCCAGCAGCTTGATACAGGGTGTCGGGGAGCTGTTTTTT. This translates into CASSLIQGVGELFF. The chain links TRBV5-6 to TRBJ2-2; perhaps TRBD1 as D (6 bases). Germline V gene sequence: CDR1 SGHDT, CDR2 YYEEEE. Trimming removed 1 base from V and 7 bases from J, with 11 bases in between. This CDR3 contains 14 residues.

V is TRBV7-3 and J is TRBJ2-5, with D possibly matching TRBD2 (6 bases). V shed 2 bases and J shed 0 bases, with 7 bases lying between them. Germline loops: CDR1 SGHTA, CDR2 FQGTGA. The CDR3 is 14 residues long. In nucleotides, the CDR3 is TGTGCCAGCAGCTTAGGCGGGGACCAAGAGACCCAGTACTTC. Its protein is CASSLGGDQETQYF.

The chain couples TRBV11-2 to TRBJ2-5; D ambiguous. The last part of the DNA fits TRBJ2-7 better; the J call may be wrong. The CDR3 spans 14 residues. Germline V lookup: CDR1 SGHAT, CDR2 FQNNGV. This CDR3 reads CASSLSLTSYEQYF. CDR3 DNA sequence: TGTGCCAGCAGCTTAAGCCTAACTTCCTACGAGCAGTACTTC.

V is TRBV27 and J is TRBJ2-1, with TRBD2 matching 9 bases. With 5 bases clipped from V and 7 bases from J, the junction kept 12 bases outside the gene matches. Germline CDR1 is MNHEY and CDR2 is SMNVEV (reference sequence). The CDR3 is 16 residues long. The CDR3 is CASSPPGGGAGNEQFF. The CDR3 nucleotides read TGTGCCAGCAGTCCCCCGGGCGGGGGGGCTGGTAATGAGCAGTTCTTC.

The chain uses TRBV29-1 and TRBJ1-1; D unresolved. V lost 5 bases, J lost 3 bases, and 4 bases lay in between. Per germline, CDR1 SQVTM and CDR2 ANQGSEA. The CDR3 has 10 residues. CDR3 bases: TGCAGCGTTTATGACACTGAAGCTTTCTTT. The encoded protein is CSVYDTEAFF.

About this clone itself: The same CDR3 arises from other DNA sequences in this sample as well. The chain uses TRBV5-1 and TRBJ2-3, with 8 bases matching TRBD2. After removal of 4 bases from V and 0 bases from J, the junction contained 4 bases not matched to a gene. This CDR3 has 15 residues. Germline V lookup: CDR1 SGHRS, CDR2 YFSETQ. The CDR3 reads CASSDSGASTDTQYF. CDR3 nucleotide sequence: TGCGCCAGCAGCGATAGCGGGGCGAGCACAGATACGCAGTATTTT.

The V and J genes are TRBV15 and TRBJ2-2; D remains ambiguous. The V and J ends lost 2 bases and 6 bases respectively, with 10 bases between them. The CDR3 is 14 residues long. CDR1 is LNHNV and CDR2 is YYDKDF in the germline V gene (reference sequence). The CDR3 bases are TGTGCCACCAGCAGACCCAATTTTGCCGGGGAGCTGTTTTTT. As protein: CATSRPNFAGELFF.

The chain uses TRBV29-1 and TRBJ2-2; the match to TRBD2 covers 14 bases. CDR3 size: 15 residues. Unmatched junction bases numbered 4, after V lost 3 bases and J lost 7 bases. Germline CDR1 SQVTM, CDR2 ANQGSEA. DNA of the CDR3: TGCAGCGTTGATGGACTAGCGGGAGGAGGCGGGGAGCTGTTTTTT. Residues: CSVDGLAGGGGELFF.

This clone was counted only a few times. The gene calls are TRBV4-2 and TRBJ2-5, with D possibly TRBD1 on 7 matching bases. This CDR3 has 16 amino acids. Germline CDR1 is LGHNA and CDR2 is YNFKEQ. V lost 0 bases, J lost 2 bases, and 13 bases lay in between. CDR3 bases: TGTGCCAGCAGCCAAGAGGTACAGGGGAGGCAAGAGACCCAGTACTTC. It is translated as CASSQEVQGRQETQYF.

V gene TRBV19 combines with J gene TRBJ2-5, with D possibly being TRBD1 (6 bases). The V end was cut by 4 bases, the J end by 4 bases, with 13 bases between. The CDR3 sequence is 14 residues long. The germline V gene has CDR1 LNHDA and CDR2 SQIVND (reference sequence). The CDR3 coding sequence is TGTGCCAGTAGTAACGGACAGCCTGGAGAGACCCAGTACTTC. Translation: CASSNGQPGETQYF.

The chain is built from TRBV7-2 and TRBJ2-7; D is undetermined. Deletions cut 1 base from V and 4 bases from J, with 11 bases between. CDR3 length: 14 amino acids. CDR1 is SGHTA and CDR2 is FQGNSA in the germline V gene. This CDR3 reads CASSLGGGAYEQYF. Written as DNA, the CDR3 is TGTGCCAGCAGCTTAGGAGGCGGAGCGTACGAGCAGTACTTC.

The CDR3 region is CASSFDRENTGELFF. DNA of the CDR3: TGTGCCAGCAGCTTTGACAGGGAGAACACCGGGGAGCTGTTTTTT. The chain carries TRBV7-9 and TRBJ2-2; 7 nucleotides match TRBD1. The germline V gene encodes CDR1 SEHNR and CDR2 FQNEAQ (reference sequence). Trimming at V came to 3 bases and at J to 1 base, leaving 2 bases not matched to a gene. The length of the CDR3 is 15 residues. Together with reference TRBV7-9 and TRBJ2-2, the CDR3 gives the full variable domain: DTGVSQNPRHKITKRGQNVTFRCDPISEHNRLYWYRQTLGQGPEFLTYFQNEAQLEKSRLLSDRFSAERPKGSFSTLEIQRTEQGDSAMYLCASSFDRENTGELFFGEGSRLTVL.

This clone appeared once. This chain joins TRBV11-3 and TRBJ2-2; weak D call: TRBD1 (6 bases). There are 16 residues in the CDR3. Per the germline V gene, CDR1 is SGHNT and CDR2 is YENEEA. Deletions cut 1 base from V and 6 bases from J, with 15 bases between. The chain's CDR3 is CASSLGAGAVAGELFF. The DNA for the CDR3 is TGTGCCAGCAGCTTAGGAGCAGGGGCGGTGGCCGGGGAGCTGTTTTTT.

This chain uses TRBV5-5 with TRBJ1-4, with TRBD1 identical over 10 bases. This CDR3 has 16 amino acids. Germline loops: CDR1 SGHKS, CDR2 YYEKEE (reference sequence). J lost 5 bases, V lost 4 bases, and 8 bases had no gene match. The CDR3 loop reads CASSQLQTGGNEKLFF. DNA for the CDR3: TGTGCCAGCAGCCAGCTCCAGACAGGGGGCAATGAAAAACTGTTTTTT.

The V call is TRBV9, the J call TRBJ1-2; TRBD1 is a possible D gene (5 bases). The CDR3 sequence is 14 residues long. V dropped 0 bases and J dropped 4 bases, with 10 bases sitting between them. The germline V gene has CDR1 SGDLS and CDR2 YYNGEE. For the CDR3, the DNA is TGTGCCAGCAGCGTAGGCAGGGAGGCCTATGGCTACACCTTC. Translating gives CASSVGREAYGYTF.